This TCR beta chain is drawn from a study of blood T cell repertoires in COVID-19. Study context: Collection of acute and convalescent COVID-19 samples took place in the United States, Italy and Spain. T cells, B-cell-depleted T cells, or PBMCs provided the cDNA or gDNA that served as material.

V was trimmed by 2 bases and J by 2 bases, leaving 14 bases between them. This CDR3 comprises 16 residues. Germline V gives CDR1 MNHEY, CDR2 SVGEGT. Measured with immunoSEQ multiplex PCR; TCRdb has only the in-frame clones, and not every one. Of about 70,000 clones in the sample, approximately 89% were seen once. The sample taken for sequencing was peripheral blood. V usage is TRBV6-2 or TRBV6-3 and J usage is TRBJ2-3, with D tentatively TRBD1 (5 bases). The TCR comes from a woman older than 75 with active or convalescent COVID-19. The DNA of the CDR3 is TGTGCCAGCAGTTACCCCCAGGGCCCCACCACAGATACGCAGTATTTT. This encodes CASSYPQGPTTDTQYF.